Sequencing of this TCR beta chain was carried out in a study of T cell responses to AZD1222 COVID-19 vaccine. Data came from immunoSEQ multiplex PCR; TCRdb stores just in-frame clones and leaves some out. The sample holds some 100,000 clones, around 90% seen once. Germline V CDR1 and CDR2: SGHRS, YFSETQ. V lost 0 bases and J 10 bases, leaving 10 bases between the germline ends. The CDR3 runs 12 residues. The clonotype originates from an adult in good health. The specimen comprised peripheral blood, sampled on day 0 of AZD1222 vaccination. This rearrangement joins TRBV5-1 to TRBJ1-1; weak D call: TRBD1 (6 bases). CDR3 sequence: CASSLEAGVAFF. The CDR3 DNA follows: TGCGCCAGCAGCTTGGAGGCAGGGGTAGCTTTCTTT.